This T cell receptor (beta chain) originates from a study of cytomegalovirus exposure and HLA in healthy donors. This CDR3 comprises 15 residues. V was pared by 3 bases and J by 9 bases, with 18 bases between. Germline V gene sequence: CDR1 SGHRS, CDR2 YFSETQ. Regarding the study as a whole: In most subjects, TCR beta sequences reportedly gave accurate predictions of HLA-A and HLA-B alleles. An observed cluster of highly shared sequence variants was recorded as a likely sequencing artifact.

Points on this clone: Its specificity is unknown.

The PCR employed 60 Vbeta primers together with 13 Jbeta primers. The assay was immunoSEQ multiplex PCR, and TCRdb's table has in-frame clones only and misses some. The data contain 90,000 or so clones, approximately 80% of them singletons. The V and J genes are TRBV5-1 and TRBJ2-2; D might be TRBD2 (6 bases). The source material was PBMCs. The TCR was taken from a woman in her forties or fifties in good health and CMV-seropositive. The CDR3 loop is CASSSGTHAGRELFF. In DNA form, the CDR3 reads TGCGCCAGCAGCTCCGGGACTCACGCCGGGCGGGAGCTGTTTTTT. Full variable domain (outside the CDR3, taken from reference TRBV5-1 and TRBJ2-2): KAGVTQTPRYLIKTRGQQVTLSCSPISGHRSVSWYQQTPGQGLQFLFEYFSETQRNKGNFPGRFSGRQFSNSRSEMNVSTLELGDSALYLCASSSGTHAGRELFFGEGSRLTVL.